The clone carrying this TCR beta chain was seen only a few times. Its antigen is still unknown. Each TCR cDNA library carried sample-specific barcodes on both ends. TCRdb called the 5' RACE reads again in MiXCR, with one record for every CDR3 protein. The sample shows 350,000 to 400,000 distinct CDR3 sequences, more than 25% of them seen only once. Germline lookup yields CDR1 SQVTM and CDR2 ANQGSEA. This CDR3 has 11 amino acids. Trimming left V 7 bases short and J 7 bases short, with 13 bases between. This specimen comes from a study of identical twins' blood T cells. Study-wide results and caveats: V gene usage reportedly matched far better within twin pairs than unrelated donors. Each donor's most abundant TCRbeta clonotypes shared more CDR3 sequences with her twin than unrelated donors.

This receptor was taken from a woman aged 18 to 55 in good health. Sequenced: PBMCs. The chain has TRBV29-1 and TRBJ1-1; D remains ambiguous. The CDR3 DNA sequence: TGCAGCGCCGAGAGGCGGGATGAAGCTTTCTTT. This codes for CSAERRDEAFF.